The subject of this entry is one TCR beta chain. The antigen is unknown. This sample was taken from a study of molecular identifiers for immune sequencing clone quantification. Study conclusions and caveats: Clones that exceeded 20 RNA copies held over 99% of effector molecules, yet under 1% in naive cells.

This CDR3 is built from 14 residues. The V gene lost 6 bases and the J gene lost 4 bases, with 12 bases spanning the gap. The V gene's germline CDR1 is MNHEY and CDR2 SVGEGT. MiXCR, run by TCRdb on the PCR reads, gives a single entry per CDR3 protein. Of approximately 320,000 distinct CDR3 sequences in the sample, 24% were seen once. Naive CD8 T cells, phenotype CD8+CD4-CCR7+CD45RA+, were sorted. This sequence was found in a human donor in good health. Some libraries in this study had Jurkat cell RNA spiked in. This sequence joins TRBV6-2 or TRBV6-3 and TRBJ2-2; D uncertain. The sample consisted of naive CD8+ T cells from blood, with Jurkat cell RNA spiked in. Subset reported: FACS-sorted CD8+CD4-CCR7+CD45RA+ naive T cells. CDR3 amino acids: CASSLHKTTGELFF. The CDR3 DNA reads as TGTGCCAGCAGCTTACATAAGACCACCGGGGAGCTGTTTTTT.